These 10 T cell receptor beta chains were sequenced from one sample in a study of patients and donors after allogeneic stem cell transplantation. One entry per CDR3 protein, called by TCRdb with MiXCR from the RT-PCR reads. Here the sample spans about 960,000 distinct CDR3 sequences, about a sixth being singletons. Sequences were obtained from blood, either unsorted or a sorted T cell fraction (not recorded which). These receptors all stem from a human donor who was either an allogeneic HSCT recipient or a stem cell or donor lymphocyte infusion donor (not recorded which). It is not recorded whose cells these are; they may come from a transplant donor.

This clonotype has ten or more counts. The chain has TRBV9 and TRBJ1-3, with 8 bases that match TRBD1. This CDR3 is 15 amino acids long. The germline V gene encodes CDR1 SGDLS and CDR2 YYNGEE. The V gene end was trimmed by 2 bases and the J gene end by 2 bases; junction bases not matched to a gene: 3. The CDR3 loop reads CASSVGQGAGNTIYF. Here the CDR3 DNA reads TGTGCCAGCAGCGTCGGACAGGGAGCTGGAAACACCATATATTTT.

In this sample, this clonotype turned up a few times. The J gene is TRBJ1-2, the V gene TRBV10-3, with D possibly matching TRBD1 (6 bases). Germline loops: CDR1 ENHRY, CDR2 SYGVKD. The CDR3 extends over 13 amino acids. With 10 bases removed from V and 4 bases from J, the gap between germline ends came to 16 bases. The CDR3, as DNA: TGTGCCACCCAGACAGGAGGTATCTATGGCTACACCTTC. Translating it yields CATQTGGIYGYTF.

The chain links TRBV10-2 to TRBJ2-7; 10 bases line up with TRBD2. The CDR3 sequence is 14 residues long. Germline V gene lookup returns CDR1 WSHSY and CDR2 SAAADI. V lost 3 bases to trimming and J lost 2 bases; unmatched junction nucleotides: 1. CDR3 bases: TGCGCCAGCAGTGATGGACTAGCGGCCTACGAGCAGTACTTC. The encoded protein is CASSDGLAAYEQYF.

This chain connects TRBV7-2 to TRBJ1-2; D possibly corresponds to TRBD1 (5 bases). V lost 6 bases to trimming and J lost 5 bases, with 16 bases between them. CDR3 size: 14 residues. Germline CDR1 reads SGHTA; CDR2 reads FQGNSA. CDR3 sequence reads: CASRMGTEIYGYTF. The CDR3 DNA reads TGTGCCAGCAGAATGGGGACGGAGATTTATGGCTACACCTTC.

V gene TRBV2 combines with J gene TRBJ2-3, with D tentatively TRBD1 (6 bases). Germline V gene data show CDR1 as SNHLY and CDR2 as FYNNEI. V dropped 8 bases and J dropped 0 bases, with 18 bases sitting between them. This CDR3 contains 16 residues. The CDR3 sequence is CASEGQTKPSTDTQYF. In nucleotides, the CDR3 is TGTGCCAGCGAAGGACAGACGAAACCTAGCACAGATACGCAGTATTTT.

This clonotype was detected a few times. The rearrangement joins TRBV6-1 to TRBJ1-4, with D unclear. This CDR3 contains 15 residues. Trimming took 1 base from V and 8 from J, leaving 14 bases between them. Germline values: CDR1 MNHNS, CDR2 SASEGT. In DNA form, the CDR3 reads TGTGCCAGCAGTGAAGAACTGGAAATCAACGAAAAACTGTTTTTT. This codes for CASSEELEINEKLFF.

This clonotype was counted between two and nine times. J is TRBJ1-1 and V is TRBV20-1, with 8 nucleotides matching TRBD1. V trimming: 1 base; J trimming: 10 bases; junction bases outside the gene matches: 8. The V gene's germline CDR1 is DFQATT and CDR2 SNEGSKA (reference sequence). CDR3 length: 13 residues. CDR3 region: CSARGQGNLGAFF. The CDR3 DNA reads as TGCAGTGCTAGAGGACAGGGGAATTTAGGAGCTTTCTTT.

This clonotype was observed a few times. This rearrangement joins TRBV11-2 to TRBJ2-1; TRBD2 aligns across 8 bases. The ends lost 4 bases at V and 4 bases at J; junction bases unmatched: 9. The CDR3 is 16 amino acids. Germline CDR1 is SGHAT and CDR2 is FQNNGV. The CDR3 is CASSSRGLGGYNEQFF. Written as DNA, the CDR3 is TGTGCCAGCAGCTCACGGGGACTAGGGGGATACAATGAGCAGTTCTTC. Combining the CDR3 with reference TRBV11-2 and TRBJ2-1 gives the whole variable domain EAGVAQSPRYKIIEKRQSVAFWCNPISGHATLYWYQQILGQGPKLLIQFQNNGVVDDSQLPKDRFSAERLKGVDSTLKIQPAKLEDSAVYLCASSSRGLGGYNEQFFGPGTRLTVL.

J is TRBJ2-3 and V is TRBV5-1; TRBD2 agrees at 7 bases. There are 14 residues in the CDR3. V lost 2 bases, J lost 4 bases, and 4 bases stayed unmatched. Germline V gives CDR1 SGHRS, CDR2 YFSETQ. The chain's CDR3 is CASSFGRGADTQYF. The CDR3 DNA reads as TGCGCCAGCAGCTTTGGTCGGGGGGCAGATACGCAGTATTTT.

The chain uses TRBV29-1 and TRBJ2-7; possibly TRBD2 for D (5 bases). Germline V lookup: CDR1 SQVTM, CDR2 ANQGSEA. The CDR3 length is 13 residues. Trimming pared 1 base from V and 2 bases from J, leaving 9 bases between. CDR3 nucleotide sequence: TGCAGCGTTGAAGGCGCGGAGGCCTACGAGCAGTACTTC. Translating gives CSVEGAEAYEQYF.